Listed below are T cell receptor beta chains from one sample, sequenced in a study of regulatory T cells in long-lasting Graves disease. MiXCR was run by TCRdb on the multiplex PCR reads, yielding one entry per CDR3 protein. The sample consists of 300,000 to 400,000 distinct CDR3 sequences, over 15% of them appearing once. The data were also submitted as part of a second study, on T cells in Graves' hyperthyroidism and ophthalmopathy.

The source was peripheral blood mononuclear cells (PBMCs), collected at new diagnosis, from a patient treated with antithyroid drugs. These receptors originate from a man between 40 and 49 years old with Graves disease. Each CDR3 is given with its conserved first and last residue. The D gene is left open where the match is weak. Only part of the rows carry a size: once, few, many, or a class if the clone is expanded.

v_call	clone_size	j_call	d_call	cdr3_aa	cdr3_nt
TRBV20-1	.	TRBJ2-3	TRBD2	CSAREGLAGMADTQYF	TGCAGTGCTAGAGAGGGACTAGCGGGGATGGCAGATACGCAGTATTTT
TRBV5-1	many	TRBJ2-1	.	CASSLGEGGGVNEQFF	TGCGCCAGCAGCTTGGGAGAGGGGGGGGGAGTCAATGAGCAGTTCTTC
TRBV3-1	.	TRBJ1-6	.	CASSQDPGLSNSPLHF	TGTGCCAGCAGCCAAGACCCGGGCCTAAGTAATTCACCCCTCCACTTT
TRBV20-1	many	TRBJ2-3	TRBD2	CSARFSGGTDTQYF	TGCAGTGCTAGGTTTAGCGGGGGCACAGATACGCAGTATTTT
TRBV9	.	TRBJ1-6	.	CASSSGLSSYNSPLHF	TGTGCCAGCAGCTCCGGGCTTAGCTCCTATAATTCACCCCTCCACTTT
TRBV18	many	TRBJ2-1	TRBD2	CASSPGLASNEQFF	TGTGCCAGCAGCCCTGGACTAGCCTCCAATGAGCAGTTCTTC
TRBV27	.	TRBJ2-7	TRBD1	CAGHCPETGGIYEQYF	TGTGCCGGGCACTGTCCCGAGACAGGGGGAATATACGAGCAGTACTTC
TRBV7-2	many	TRBJ2-3	.	CASSLGRLNTDTQYF	TGTGCCAGCAGCCTGGGACGGCTAAACACAGATACGCAGTATTTT
TRBV29-1	.	TRBJ1-1	.	CSVRHAGTVNTEAFF	TGCAGCGTGAGACACGCCGGGACGGTGAACACTGAAGCTTTCTTT
TRBV20-1	few	TRBJ1-4	.	CRCGHRQGFATNEKLFF	TGCAGATGTGGACACCGCCAAGGCTTTGCAACTAATGAAAAACTGTTTTTT
TRBV29-1	many	TRBJ2-5	.	CSVQTRAAETQYF	TGCAGCGTCCAGACTAGGGCGGCGGAGACCCAGTACTTC
TRBV2	many	TRBJ2-5	.	CASTGLRGETQYF	TGTGCCAGCACCGGTTTACGGGGAGAGACCCAGTACTTC
TRBV7-9	many	TRBJ1-5	TRBD1	CASSPTGGVDQPQHF	TGTGCCAGCAGCCCGACAGGGGGCGTAGATCAGCCCCAGCATTTT
TRBV5-1	many	TRBJ1-1	TRBD1	CASSSGQARSAEAFF	TGCGCCAGCAGCTCCGGACAGGCACGGAGTGCTGAAGCTTTCTTT
TRBV5-5	many	TRBJ2-5	TRBD1	CASSFRQGNQETQYF	TGTGCCAGCAGCTTCCGACAGGGAAATCAAGAGACCCAGTACTTC
TRBV20-1	many	TRBJ2-5	.	CSFEATFDQETQYF	TGCAGTTTTGAGGCTACGTTCGATCAAGAGACCCAGTACTTC
TRBV11-2	many	TRBJ2-7	.	CASSPLNFYEQYF	TGTGCCAGCAGCCCCTTAAATTTCTACGAGCAGTACTTC
TRBV6-4	.	TRBJ1-5	.	CASSVGLDQPQHF	TGTGCCAGCAGTGTCGGACTCGATCAGCCCCAGCATTTT
TRBV2	many	TRBJ2-5	.	CASSYTTGPQETQYF	TGTGCCAGCAGTTATACGACAGGACCCCAAGAGACCCAGTACTTC
TRBV18	many	TRBJ2-6	.	CASSQGSSGANVLTF	TGTGCCAGCTCTCAGGGTTCCTCTGGGGCCAACGTCCTGACTTTC
TRBV9	few	TRBJ2-1	TRBD2	CASSVERGAKEQFF	TGTGCCAGCAGCGTAGAGCGGGGGGCGAAAGAGCAGTTCTTC
TRBV20-1	.	TRBJ2-1	TRBD2	CSARDLAGGDEQFF	TGCAGTGCTAGAGATCTGGCGGGGGGGGATGAGCAGTTCTTC
TRBV20-1	.	TRBJ2-3	TRBD2	CSVPGLAGGDTQYF	TGCAGTGTCCCGGGACTAGCGGGGGGCGATACGCAGTATTTT
TRBV27	.	TRBJ1-2	.	CASSGRDNYGYTF	TGTGCCAGCAGCGGGAGGGATAACTATGGCTACACCTTC
TRBV5-1	.	TRBJ2-7	.	CASRRQNSYEQYF	TGCGCCAGCAGAAGACAAAACTCCTACGAGCAGTACTTC
TRBV12-5	few	TRBJ2-7	.	CASGLVLGPLSSYEQYF	TGTGCTAGTGGTTTGGTACTAGGACCACTCAGCTCCTACGAGCAGTACTTC
TRBV5-1	many	TRBJ1-1	.	CASSSLQGVDTEAFF	TGCGCCAGCAGCTCTCTACAGGGCGTCGACACTGAAGCTTTCTTT